This TCR beta chain was identified during a study of cytomegalovirus exposure and HLA in healthy donors. The CDR3 covers 15 residues. V lost 4 bases, J lost 4 bases, and 17 bases lay in between. The V gene's germline CDR1 is SGHTA and CDR2 FQGNSA. Of note for this clone: Its antigen is undetermined.

With 60 Vbeta and 13 Jbeta primers, the PCR was carried out. TCRdb's table, derived via immunoSEQ multiplex PCR, lists solely in-frame clones and lacks some. The sample includes some 100,000 clones, about 83% of them seen just once. Every donor was a healthy person donating bone marrow. Study results and caveats: One later analysis reportedly identified an Asian-associated ancestry cluster that showed fewer N-insertions than the roughly 670-donor mean. Some V segments, including TRBV6-2 and TRBV6-3, were excluded as indistinguishable. The listing of 150 to 200 TCR beta chains classed them as cytomegalovirus-associated.

This sequence joins TRBV7-2 and TRBJ2-7, with D perhaps matching TRBD2 (7 bases). Input material: PBMCs. This sequence was found in a female donor in good health and CMV-seronegative. The CDR3 region has the DNA TGTGCCAGCAGCTGGGACGGGGGGCTTGCTTACGAGCAGTACTTC. Its translation is CASSWDGGLAYEQYF.